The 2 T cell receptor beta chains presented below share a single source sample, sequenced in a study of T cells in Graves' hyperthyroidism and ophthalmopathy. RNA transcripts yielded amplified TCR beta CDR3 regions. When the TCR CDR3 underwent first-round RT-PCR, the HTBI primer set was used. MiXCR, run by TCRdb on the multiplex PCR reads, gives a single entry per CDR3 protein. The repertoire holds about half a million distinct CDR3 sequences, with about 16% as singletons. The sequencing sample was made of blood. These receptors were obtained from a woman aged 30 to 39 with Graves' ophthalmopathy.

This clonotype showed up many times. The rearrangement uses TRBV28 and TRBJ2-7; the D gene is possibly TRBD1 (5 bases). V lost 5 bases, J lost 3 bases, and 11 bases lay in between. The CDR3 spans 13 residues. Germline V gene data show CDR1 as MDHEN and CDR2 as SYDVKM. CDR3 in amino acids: CASSTSGFYEQYF. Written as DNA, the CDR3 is TGTGCCAGCAGTACCTCAGGGTTCTACGAGCAGTACTTC.

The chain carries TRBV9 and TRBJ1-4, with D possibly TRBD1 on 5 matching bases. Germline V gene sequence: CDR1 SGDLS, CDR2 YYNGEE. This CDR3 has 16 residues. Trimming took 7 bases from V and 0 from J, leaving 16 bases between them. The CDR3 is CASGKGLRATNEKLFF. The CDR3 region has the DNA TGTGCCAGCGGAAAGGGGTTAAGGGCAACTAATGAAAAACTGTTTTTT.